This is a list of T cell receptor beta chains from one sample in a study of beta chain features in type 1 diabetes. The assay was immunoSEQ multiplex PCR, and TCRdb's table has in-frame clones only and misses some. This table has about 180,000 clones, under 9.5% appearing once. The sample comprised central memory CD4+ T cells from blood. The receptors come from a man younger than 35 with type 1 diabetes. The CDR3 runs from the conserved cysteine through the conserved F or W. D genes are given only for firm matches. Not all rows give a size; the values are once, few, many and, for expanded clones, a class.

14 | TRBJ1-5 | - | - | TRBV19 | CASRPWAGNQPQHF | TGTGCCAGTAGACCATGGGCAGGGAATCAGCCCCAGCATTTT
12 | TRBJ2-7 | - | TRBD2 | TRBV2 | CASRGEGNEQYF | TGTGCCAGCAGGGGGGAGGGGAACGAGCAGTACTTC
11 | TRBJ2-7 | many | TRBD1 | TRBV30 | CAWRTGAEQYF | TGTGCCTGGAGGACAGGGGCAGAGCAGTACTTC
13 | TRBJ2-6 | few | - | TRBV6-4 | CASSLNGANVLTF | TGTGCCAGCAGTCTAAATGGGGCCAACGTCCTGACTTTC
13 | TRBJ1-1 | few | TRBD1 | TRBV11-3 | CASSSQGDTEAFF | TGTGCCAGCAGCTCCCAGGGGGACACTGAAGCTTTCTTT
14 | TRBJ2-6 | many | - | TRBV7-9 | CASRVGTGANVLTF | TGTGCCAGCAGGGTGGGCACTGGGGCCAACGTCCTGACTTTC
15 | TRBJ1-1 | few | TRBD1 | TRBV5-4 | CASSLQGGRHTEAFF | TGTGCCAGCAGTCTACAGGGGGGGAGGCACACTGAAGCTTTCTTT
16 | TRBJ1-1 | few | TRBD1 | TRBV18 | CASSPGRQGLNTEAFF | TGTGCCAGCTCTCCCGGGCGACAGGGTTTGAACACTGAAGCTTTCTTT
12 | TRBJ2-7 | - | - | TRBV25-1 | CARNRATYEQYF | TGTGCCAGAAACAGGGCCACCTACGAGCAGTACTTC
13 | TRBJ2-5 | few | - | TRBV30 | CAWSVKTAGTQYF | TGTGCCTGGAGTGTAAAAACCGCCGGGACTCAGTACTTC
15 | TRBJ2-1 | - | TRBD2 | TRBV7-2 | CASSSGLAGGNEQFF | TGTGCCAGCAGCTCTGGACTAGCGGGAGGGAATGAGCAGTTCTTC
15 | TRBJ1-2 | once | TRBD1 | TRBV10-3 | CAISEATGANYGYTF | TGTGCCATCAGTGAAGCGACAGGGGCCAACTATGGCTACACCTTC
12 | TRBJ2-1 | - | TRBD1 | TRBV5-6 | CASSVTGYEQFF | TGTGCCAGCAGCGTGACAGGGTATGAGCAGTTCTTC
13 | TRBJ2-1 | - | - | TRBV10-3 | CASSEVDKNEQFF | TGTGCCAGCAGTGAAGTGGACAAGAATGAGCAGTTCTTC
15 | TRBJ1-6 | few | TRBD1 | TRBV19 | CASSITGQGDSPLHF | TGTGCCAGTAGTATCACGGGACAGGGTGATTCACCCCTCCACTTT
14 | TRBJ1-4 | few | - | TRBV10-3 | CAISGTATNEKLFF | TGTGCCATCAGTGGGACAGCAACTAATGAAAAACTGTTTTTT
15 | TRBJ2-1 | - | TRBD2 | TRBV5-4 | CASRMASGGYNEQFF | TGTGCCAGCAGAATGGCTAGCGGGGGCTACAATGAGCAGTTCTTC
14 | TRBJ2-3 | few | - | TRBV6-1 | CASRSGPSTDTQYF | TGTGCCAGCAGGTCAGGGCCAAGCACAGATACGCAGTATTTT
20 | TRBJ2-1 | - | - | TRBV14 | CASSQTGREASGRAYNEQFF | TGTGCCAGCAGCCAAACAGGGAGAGAAGCTAGCGGTAGAGCGTACAATGAGCAGTTCTTC
16 | TRBJ1-3 | few | - | TRBV6-5 | CASSYRQSYSGNTIYF | TGTGCCAGCAGTTACCGACAGTCCTACTCTGGAAACACCATATATTTT
15 | TRBJ1-1 | - | TRBD1 | TRBV18 | CASSPGDRVGTEAFF | TGTGCCAGCTCACCAGGAGACAGGGTTGGCACTGAAGCTTTCTTT
15 | TRBJ1-2 | - | TRBD1 | TRBV11-2 | CASSIGDRLDYGYTF | TGTGCCAGCAGCATAGGGGACAGGCTGGACTATGGCTACACCTTC
16 | TRBJ2-7 | few | - | TRBV5-1 | CASSKTGAGQSYEQYF | TGCGCCAGCAGCAAGACAGGAGCGGGACAAAGCTACGAGCAGTACTTC
15 | TRBJ1-4 | - | - | TRBV6-1 | CASSEVTGVDEKLFF | TGTGCCAGCAGTGAAGTAACCGGGGTAGATGAAAAACTGTTTTTT
15 | TRBJ2-5 | - | TRBD2 | TRBV7-8 | CASSSRTSVKETQYF | TGTGCCAGCAGCTCCAGGACTAGCGTTAAAGAGACCCAGTACTTC
14 | TRBJ2-5 | - | - | TRBV5-5 | CASSLSAGKETQYF | TGTGCCAGCAGCTTATCGGCAGGGAAAGAGACCCAGTACTTC
16 | TRBJ1-2 | - | - | TRBV19 | CASSRSTGILNYGYTF | TGTGCCAGTAGTAGGAGTACAGGGATCCTAAACTATGGCTACACCTTC
16 | TRBJ2-1 | - | TRBD2 | TRBV18 | CASSPPTSGGNNEQFF | TGTGCCAGCTCACCACCGACTAGCGGGGGCAACAATGAGCAGTTCTTC
16 | TRBJ2-5 | few | - | TRBV5-1 | CASSLSPGIPRETQYF | TGCGCCAGCAGCTTGTCCCCAGGGATACCCCGGGAGACCCAGTACTTC
16 | TRBJ2-7 | few | TRBD2 | TRBV28 | CASSALPGLTSYEQYF | TGTGCCAGCAGTGCATTACCGGGACTAACCTCCTACGAGCAGTACTTC
15 | TRBJ2-2 | - | - | TRBV18 | CASSPIEQDTGELFF | TGTGCCAGCTCACCTATCGAACAGGATACCGGGGAGCTGTTTTTT
15 | TRBJ2-2 | few | - | TRBV21-1 | CASSKDIPMLGELFF | TGTGCCAGCAGCAAAGACATTCCGATGCTCGGGGAGCTGTTTTTT
16 | TRBJ1-1 | - | - | TRBV30 | CAWSATGRGMNTEAFF | TGTGCCTGGAGTGCCACAGGAAGGGGCATGAACACTGAAGCTTTCTTT
13 | TRBJ1-5 | - | - | TRBV7-2 | CASSPNGNQPQHF | TGTGCCAGCAGCCCCAATGGCAATCAGCCCCAGCATTTT
16 | TRBJ2-7 | - | TRBD1 | TRBV5-1 | CASSWAVGTGTYEQYF | TGCGCCAGCAGCTGGGCCGTCGGGACAGGGACCTACGAGCAGTACTTC
16 | TRBJ2-1 | many | TRBD2 | TRBV4-2 | CASSETGTSAFNEQFF | TGTGCCAGCAGCGAAACCGGGACTAGCGCTTTCAATGAGCAGTTCTTC
16 | TRBJ2-1 | few | - | TRBV4-2 | CASSPFQGSGYNEQFF | TGTGCCAGCAGCCCCTTCCAAGGTAGCGGCTACAATGAGCAGTTCTTC
14 | TRBJ2-3 | many | - | TRBV10-3 | CAISAGSSTDTQYF | TGTGCCATCAGTGCGGGAAGTAGCACAGATACGCAGTATTTT
14 | TRBJ1-2 | - | TRBD1 | TRBV19 | CASSPTGVGYGYTF | TGTGCCAGTAGTCCGACAGGGGTCGGCTATGGCTACACCTTC
15 | TRBJ2-7 | - | - | TRBV28 | CASSPPPRGQDEQYF | TGTGCCAGCAGTCCTCCCCCCAGGGGTCAGGACGAGCAGTACTTC
19 | TRBJ2-7 | few | - | TRBV7-9 | CASSLGEGRRRARFYEQYF | TGTGCCAGCAGCTTAGGAGAGGGTCGGCGGCGGGCTAGATTCTACGAGCAGTACTTC
13 | TRBJ2-7 | few | - | TRBV28 | CASSFGGGDEQYF | TGTGCCAGCAGTTTTGGAGGAGGGGACGAGCAGTACTTC
14 | TRBJ2-5 | few | TRBD2 | TRBV11-2 | CASSRGGAGETQYF | TGTGCCAGCAGCCGCGGGGGGGCTGGGGAGACCCAGTACTTC